This T cell receptor beta chain derives from a study of cytomegalovirus exposure and HLA in healthy donors. It was with 60 Vbeta and 13 Jbeta primers that the PCR ran. The protocol was immunoSEQ multiplex PCR, while the TCRdb copy is restricted to in-frame clones and leaves out a portion. The sample yields nearly 110,000 clones, roughly 82% seen once. V lost 5 bases and J 8 bases, leaving 21 bases between the germline ends. Germline V CDR1 and CDR2: LNHDA, SQIVND (reference sequence). CDR3 size: 16 residues. The V and J genes are TRBV19 and TRBJ1-4, with D tentatively TRBD1 (5 bases). Sequencing was carried out using PBMCs. The TCR sequence derives from a man aged 50-60 years in good health and CMV-seronegative. The DNA for the CDR3 is TGTGCCAGTAGTGCCGGAAGCTCAGGGAAGAGAGAAAAACTGTTTTTT. Translated: CASSAGSSGKREKLFF.